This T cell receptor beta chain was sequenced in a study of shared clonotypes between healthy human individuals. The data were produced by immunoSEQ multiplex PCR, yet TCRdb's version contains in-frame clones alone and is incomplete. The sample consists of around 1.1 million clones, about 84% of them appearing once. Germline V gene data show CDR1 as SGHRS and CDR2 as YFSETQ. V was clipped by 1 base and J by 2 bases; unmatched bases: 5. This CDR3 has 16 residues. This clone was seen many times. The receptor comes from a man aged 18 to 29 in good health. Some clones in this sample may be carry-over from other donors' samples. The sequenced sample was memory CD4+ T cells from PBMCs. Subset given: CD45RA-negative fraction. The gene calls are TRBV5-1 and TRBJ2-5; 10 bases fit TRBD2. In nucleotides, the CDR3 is TGCGCCAGCAGCTTGTTGGCTAGCGGGGGTCAAGAGACCCAGTACTTC. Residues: CASSLLASGGQETQYF.